The rows below give T cell receptor beta chains drawn from one sample of a study of post-analysis software for immune sequencing data. A single record per CDR3 protein comes from TCRdb applying MiXCR to the PCR reads. The data contain roughly 650,000 distinct CDR3 sequences, 55% to 70% of them singletons. Source material: blood. Every receptor here comes from a girl aged 2-10 years with multiple sclerosis. Each CDR3 is given with its conserved first and last residue. Each record gives: V gene, clone size, D gene, J gene, CDR3 DNA, CDR3 protein. A D gene is named only where the DNA matches it firmly. A row's size may be missing; if present it is once, few, many or a size class.

>TRBV20-1|few|NA|TRBJ1-2
TGCAGTGCTAGACAACCTAATGGCTACACCTTC
CSARQPNGYTF
>TRBV5-5|once|TRBD2|TRBJ2-1
TGTGCCAGCAGCCAGCTAGCGGGGGGGCTGAGTGAGCAGTTCTTC
CASSQLAGGLSEQFF
>TRBV27|NA|NA|TRBJ2-1
TGTGCCAGCAGCCTAAATAGTAGGCCCTACAATGAGCAGTTCTTC
CASSLNSRPYNEQFF
>TRBV5-6|few|NA|TRBJ1-2
TGTGCCAGCAGCCGCCGGGACACAGGTTTCTATGGCTACACCTTC
CASSRRDTGFYGYTF
>TRBV20-1|few|TRBD2|TRBJ2-7
TGCAGTGTGGGGAGGGGAAACGAGCAGTACTTC
CSVGRGNEQYF
>TRBV20-1|NA|NA|TRBJ1-2
TGCAGTGCTGGGACCGTGCAGTTCCCCCTCGGTGGCTACACCTTC
CSAGTVQFPLGGYTF
>TRBV7-2|NA|TRBD1|TRBJ1-1
TGTGCCAGCAGCTTAGCGACAGGGTTGATGAACACTGAAGCTTTCTTT
CASSLATGLMNTEAFF
>TRBV10-1|NA|NA|TRBJ2-6
TGCGCCAGCCTAATAGGGGGTCTCCTTAACTCTGGGGCCAACGTCCTGACTTTC
CASLIGGLLNSGANVLTF
>TRBV20-1|NA|TRBD2|TRBJ2-1
TGCAGTGCTAGAAGGACTAGCGACGCGAAGCGTGAGCAGTTCTTC
CSARRTSDAKREQFF
>TRBV18|few|NA|TRBJ2-1
TGTGCCAGCTCACCACGGCTACGGAGGGGGTCCTACAATGAGCAGTTCTTC
CASSPRLRRGSYNEQFF
>TRBV4-2|NA|NA|TRBJ2-1
TGTGCCAGCAGCCCCAGTACTAGTAACGATGAGCAGTTCTTC
CASSPSTSNDEQFF
>TRBV6-2/TRBV6-3|NA|NA|TRBJ1-1
TGTGCCAGCAGTTCCGGGGGGGCCACTGAAGCTTTCTTT
CASSSGGATEAFF
>TRBV2|NA|NA|TRBJ2-6
TGTGCCAGCAGTGAAGTTGGGGGCCTTAGCTCTGGGGCCAACGTCCTGACTTTC
CASSEVGGLSSGANVLTF
>TRBV6-6|NA|NA|TRBJ1-4
TGTGCCAGCTCGAAAACAGAAAAACTGTTTTTT
CASSKTEKLFF
>TRBV20-1|NA|TRBD1|TRBJ1-1
TGCAGTGCTAGAGGGGGACAGGTGAGGACTGAAGCTTTCTTT
CSARGGQVRTEAFF
>TRBV6-1|NA|TRBD2|TRBJ2-7
TGTGCCAGCAGTGAAGCTAGCGGGAGCTTCTACGAGCAGTACTTC
CASSEASGSFYEQYF
>TRBV18|NA|TRBD2|TRBJ2-5
TGTGCCAGCACGAAACTAGCGGGAGTTGGGGAGACCCAGTACTTC
CASTKLAGVGETQYF
>TRBV12-3/TRBV12-4|few|NA|TRBJ1-2
TGTGCCAGCAGTCCCCACAGGGTTGGAGGCTACACCTTC
CASSPHRVGGYTF
>TRBV27|few|NA|TRBJ2-7
TGTGCCAGCAGGGCCGGGGTAAACGAGCAGTACTTC
CASRAGVNEQYF
>TRBV29-1|NA|NA|TRBJ2-7
TGCAGCGTTGCCGGGCAGACGTCCTACGAGCAGTACTTC
CSVAGQTSYEQYF
>TRBV5-1|NA|TRBD2|TRBJ2-1
TGCGCCAGCAGCGGGGGACTAGCGGGAGGGCCGTGGAATGAGCAGTTCTTC
CASSGGLAGGPWNEQFF
>TRBV20-1|once|NA|TRBJ2-5
TGCAGTGCTAGAGACCCAGTTGTAGAAGAGACCCAGTACTTC
CSARDPVVEETQYF
>TRBV4-2|NA|TRBD1|TRBJ1-2
TGTGCCAGCAGCCAAGATGGGACAGGGGGCGTGTGGTATGGCTACACCTTC
CASSQDGTGGVWYGYTF
>TRBV2|NA|NA|TRBJ1-4
TGTGCCAGCAGAGTCAATGAAAAACTGTTTTTT
CASRVNEKLFF
>TRBV20-1|once|TRBD2|TRBJ2-7
TGCAGTGCCACGCGGATTGGACTAGCGGGATTCACATACGAGCAGTACTTC
CSATRIGLAGFTYEQYF
>TRBV18|NA|NA|TRBJ2-7
TGTGCCAGCTCATCCATATCGACAGCACCCTACGAGCAGTACTTC
CASSSISTAPYEQYF
>TRBV11-2|few|TRBD2|TRBJ2-1
TGTGCCAGCAGCTTAGGGACTAGCGGGGCCCGCTCCTACAATGAGCAGTTCTTC
CASSLGTSGARSYNEQFF
>TRBV5-1|few|NA|TRBJ2-3
TGCGCCAGCAGCTTGGGGCAGGGGAAGGATACGCAGTATTTT
CASSLGQGKDTQYF
>TRBV5-1|NA|NA|TRBJ2-3
TGCGCCAGCAGCCCCCTACTTTTTGGGGGCACAGATACGCAGTATTTT
CASSPLLFGGTDTQYF
>TRBV6-5|once|NA|TRBJ2-2
TGTGCCAGCAGTTACTCGATGGGCACGAACACCGGGGAGCTGTTTTTT
CASSYSMGTNTGELFF
>TRBV5-1|NA|TRBD2|TRBJ2-7
TGCGCCAGCAGCTTGGTCCCTAGCGGGAGAGAGTACGAGCAGTACTTC
CASSLVPSGREYEQYF
>TRBV27|NA|TRBD1|TRBJ2-5
TGTGCCAGCAGCGTAGGACAGGGTCGGCAAGAGACCCAGTACTTC
CASSVGQGRQETQYF
>TRBV5-1|NA|TRBD1|TRBJ2-5
TGCGCCAGCAGCTGGGACAGGAACCTACAAGAGACCCAGTACTTC
CASSWDRNLQETQYF
>TRBV20-1|NA|NA|TRBJ2-5
TGCAGTGCTAGCGGTTTGGTGGTCGAGACCCAGTACTTC
CSASGLVVETQYF
>TRBV3-1|NA|NA|TRBJ1-1
TGTGCCAGCAGCCCGGGACGGATGAACACTGAAGCTTTCTTT
CASSPGRMNTEAFF
>TRBV7-6|few|NA|TRBJ2-5
TGTGCCAGCAGGCCGATGGACAGATTCCAAGAGACCCAGTACTTC
CASRPMDRFQETQYF
>TRBV21-1|NA|NA|TRBJ2-7
TGTGCCAGCAGCAAGTCCTTCAGAGGGGGAGCGCATCCTTGGTACGAGCAGTACTTC
CASSKSFRGGAHPWYEQYF
>TRBV12-3/TRBV12-4|NA|TRBD1|TRBJ1-5
TGTGCCAGCAGTGGGACAGAGGACCATCAGCCCCAGCATTTT
CASSGTEDHQPQHF
>TRBV18|few|TRBD1|TRBJ2-1
TGTGCCAGCTCATCCTTCGGGACAGGGGTGAATGTGCAGTTCTTC
CASSSFGTGVNVQFF
>TRBV7-2|once|NA|TRBJ2-1
TGTGCCAGCAGCTTAGCCCCAGGTACCTACAATGAGCAGTTCTTC
CASSLAPGTYNEQFF
>TRBV10-2|NA|TRBD2|TRBJ2-1
TGCGCCAGCAGTGTACGGGGGGGCCAATACAATGAGCAGTTCTTC
CASSVRGGQYNEQFF
>TRBV5-1|NA|NA|TRBJ1-2
TGCGCCAGCAGCTCCTACCCACCTACCTTTGGCTACACCTTC
CASSSYPPTFGYTF
>TRBV4-1|NA|NA|TRBJ2-3
TGCGCCAGCAGCCAAGAGGTGGGCGGGGAGAGCACAGATACGCAGTATTTT
CASSQEVGGESTDTQYF
>TRBV11-2|NA|TRBD2|TRBJ2-7
TGTGCCAGCAGCTCCGGACTAGCGGGGGAGCAGTACTTC
CASSSGLAGEQYF
>TRBV5-6|NA|NA|TRBJ2-7
TGTGCCAGCAGCTCTCGTCGGGGAGAGCAGTACTTC
CASSSRRGEQYF
>TRBV29-1|NA|NA|TRBJ1-1
TGCAGCGTTTCCCGGGGGGCTGGAACTGAAGCTTTCTTT
CSVSRGAGTEAFF
>TRBV5-5|few|TRBD2|TRBJ2-1
TGTGCCAGCAGCTTAAGGACTAGCGGGAGGGGGAATGAGCAGTTCTTC
CASSLRTSGRGNEQFF
>TRBV7-9|NA|TRBD1|TRBJ2-5
TGTGCCAGCAGCATCACCGGGACAGGGATGGAGACCCAGTACTTC
CASSITGTGMETQYF
>TRBV10-3|NA|NA|TRBJ2-7
TGTGCCATCAGTGCCAGCTCCTACGAGCAGTACTTC
CAISASSYEQYF
>TRBV5-5|few|NA|TRBJ2-7
TGTGCCAGCAGCTTGGCCGCAGGGTTCCACGAGCAGTACTTC
CASSLAAGFHEQYF
>TRBV20-1|few|NA|TRBJ2-7
TGCAGGGCTAGTTGGCAGGCCTACGAGCAGTACTTC
CRASWQAYEQYF
>TRBV5-1|few|TRBD2|TRBJ2-1
TGCGCCAGCAGGTCTTCTAGCGGAGGATACAATGAGCAGTTCTTC
CASRSSSGGYNEQFF
>TRBV14|NA|NA|TRBJ1-6
TGTGCCAGCAGCTCAACCGAGGCCAATTCACCCCTCCACTTT
CASSSTEANSPLHF